This is a list of T cell receptor beta chains from one sample in a study of blood T cells in healthy people across ages. TCRdb called the 5' RACE reads again in MiXCR, with one record for every CDR3 protein. The data hold about 1.8 million distinct CDR3 sequences, with around 50% observed a single time. Sequencing input: blood. The receptors come from a woman aged 40 to 55 in good health. The CDR3 runs from the conserved cysteine through the conserved F or W. The order of the fields is D gene, J gene, V gene, clone size, CDR3 DNA, CDR3 protein. D genes are given only for firm matches. Clone size appears in some rows only: once, few, many, or a class for an expanded clone.

TRBD1	TRBJ2-3	TRBV2	-	TGTGCCAGCAGTGGGGGACAGGCGGGTACGCAGTATTTT	CASSGGQAGTQYF
TRBD1	TRBJ1-2	TRBV7-6	-	TGTGCCAGCAGCTTAGACGCAGGGGGTAACTATGGCTACACCTTC	CASSLDAGGNYGYTF
TRBD2	TRBJ2-1	TRBV25-1	-	TGTGCCAGCAGTGGTTACCCGGGACGGACACCTAGCGGGAGGAGCAATGAGCAGTTCTTC	CASSGYPGRTPSGRSNEQFF
-	TRBJ2-1	TRBV3-1	few	TGTGCCAGCACCAGTGGAGGGTCCTACAATGAGCAGTTCTTC	CASTSGGSYNEQFF
TRBD1	TRBJ2-1	TRBV7-9	-	TGTGCCAGCGGGAGGCAGGGGGCTTTGAATGAGCAGTTCTTC	CASGRQGALNEQFF
TRBD2	TRBJ2-3	TRBV6-1	-	TGTGCCAGCAATACCGCGACTAGCGGGGGGGTTGCAGATACGCAGTATTTT	CASNTATSGGVADTQYF
TRBD2	TRBJ2-1	TRBV11-1	-	TGTGCCAGCAGCTTAGGGGAGGGAAACTCCTACAATGAGCAGTTCTTC	CASSLGEGNSYNEQFF
TRBD2	TRBJ2-3	TRBV7-8	-	TGTGCCAGCAGCTACCGGGATAGCGGGGGATTCACAGATACGCAGTATTTT	CASSYRDSGGFTDTQYF
-	TRBJ1-5	TRBV6-5	-	TGTGCCAGCAGTACAGGCCCGGGCAATCAGCCCCAGCATTTT	CASSTGPGNQPQHF
-	TRBJ1-2	TRBV28	few	TGTGCCAGCAGTTTTGCGGTTACGATACTATATGGCTACACCTTC	CASSFAVTILYGYTF
TRBD1	TRBJ2-7	TRBV24-1	-	TGTGCCACCAGTGACCCCGGGACAGGACCCTACAATGAGCAGTACTTC	CATSDPGTGPYNEQYF
TRBD1	TRBJ2-5	TRBV20-1	few	TGCAGTGCTACTCGGGACAGCGGAGAGACCCAGTACTTC	CSATRDSGETQYF
-	TRBJ2-1	TRBV9	-	TGTGCCAGCAGCCCTTCTGACGGGGTAAACTTCAGGTACTCCTACAATGAGCAGTTCTTC	CASSPSDGVNFRYSYNEQFF
TRBD2	TRBJ2-1	TRBV5-1	-	TGCGCCAGCAGCATCTCTAGCGGGGGCGATGAGCAGTTCTTC	CASSISSGGDEQFF
TRBD1	TRBJ2-5	TRBV7-2	-	TGTGCCAGCAGCTCGCCGGGACAGGGTTCCATTGAGCAGTACTTC	CASSSPGQGSIEQYF
-	TRBJ2-5	TRBV20-1	-	TGCAGTGCTAGACTCCCGAGGCAAGAGACCCAGTACTTC	CSARLPRQETQYF
-	TRBJ2-3	TRBV6-5	-	TGTGCCAGCAGTTACTCGCGACTCACCACAGATACGCAGTATTTT	CASSYSRLTTDTQYF
-	TRBJ2-5	TRBV10-3	few	TGTGCCATCAGTGAGGGCCGGGACCCCGAGTACTTC	CAISEGRDPEYF
-	TRBJ2-5	TRBV24-1	-	TGTGCCGCCAGTGACTCCGGGACGGCCCTGGAGACCCAGTACTTC	CAASDSGTALETQYF
-	TRBJ1-5	TRBV6-1	few	TGTGCCAGCAGTGCGACAGCTAGCAATCAGCCCCAGCATTTT	CASSATASNQPQHF
TRBD2	TRBJ2-7	TRBV27	-	TGTGCCAGCAGTGTAGCGGGGCAGAGCTCCTACGAGCAGTACTTC	CASSVAGQSSYEQYF
-	TRBJ2-1	TRBV11-1	once	TGTGCCAGCAGCCCACAGCTTCGAGGTAAACGCGATGAGCAGTTCTTC	CASSPQLRGKRDEQFF
-	TRBJ2-7	TRBV6-2/TRBV6-3	-	TGTGCCAGCAGCGAAGCCCCACAGCCCTACGAGCAGTACTTC	CASSEAPQPYEQYF
TRBD2	TRBJ2-5	TRBV2	-	TGTGCCAGCAGTGGTTGGCTCCGGGAGGGGACCCAGTACTTC	CASSGWLREGTQYF
-	TRBJ1-4	TRBV5-1	few	TGCGCCAGCAGCCCATGGACGACGGGAGAAAAACTGTTTTTT	CASSPWTTGEKLFF
-	TRBJ2-1	TRBV7-8	-	TGTGCCAGCACCTACGGGCCGATTAGGGATGAGCAGTTCTTC	CASTYGPIRDEQFF
-	TRBJ1-1	TRBV7-2	-	TGTGCCAGCAGCTTTAAGCGGGTCGGCACTGAAGCTTTCTTT	CASSFKRVGTEAFF
TRBD2	TRBJ2-1	TRBV6-2/TRBV6-3	-	TGTGCCAGCAGTCAGACTAGCGGGGAGGGTGAGCAGTTCTTC	CASSQTSGEGEQFF
TRBD1	TRBJ2-1	TRBV5-1	few	TGCGCCAGCAGCTCAGGACAGGGGACCCACTACAATGAGCAGTTCTTC	CASSSGQGTHYNEQFF
TRBD1	TRBJ2-7	TRBV5-5	-	TGTGCCAGCAGCTTGGCGGACAGGGTGGATTCTGGGCAGCAGTACTTC	CASSLADRVDSGQQYF
-	TRBJ1-1	TRBV28	-	TGTGCCAGCAGTTTCGGTGAAGCTTTCTTT	CASSFGEAFF
-	TRBJ2-5	TRBV7-9	-	TGTGCCAGCAGCTCCCCCCCTGGTCGCGAAGAGACCCAGTACTTC	CASSSPPGREETQYF
-	TRBJ1-1	TRBV20-1	-	TGCAGTGTGCTAAGGCATATGAACACTGAAGCTTTCTTT	CSVLRHMNTEAFF
-	TRBJ2-3	TRBV10-2	-	TGCGCCAGCCTAGAAATCACAGATACGCAGTATTTT	CASLEITDTQYF
TRBD2	TRBJ2-5	TRBV20-1	-	TGCAGTGCAGGGGGGGCGGGGGGCTATCAAGAGACCCAGTACTTC	CSAGGAGGYQETQYF
TRBD1	TRBJ1-5	TRBV20-1	-	TGCAGTGTTCCGGAGACAGGGCCGAGCAATCAGCCCCAGCATTTT	CSVPETGPSNQPQHF
TRBD1	TRBJ1-5	TRBV7-4	-	TGTGCCAGCAGCTTATTATGGGGGGGACAGGGGGCGAACCAGCCCCAGCATTTT	CASSLLWGGQGANQPQHF
-	TRBJ1-1	TRBV4-2	-	TGTGCCAGCAGCCAGTCGACAGGGAACACTGAAGCTTTCTTT	CASSQSTGNTEAFF
TRBD2	TRBJ2-1	TRBV7-2	-	TGTGCCAGCACGGGAGCGGGGGGCTATGAGCAGTTCTTC	CASTGAGGYEQFF
-	TRBJ1-2	TRBV6-1	few	TGTGCCAGCAGGAGAGACCAAGTATCTAAAGGCTATGGCTACACCTTC	CASRRDQVSKGYGYTF
-	TRBJ2-3	TRBV11-2	once	TGTGCCAGCAGCACCGGCGGGCAAGGAACAGATACGCAGTATTTT	CASSTGGQGTDTQYF